The TCR beta chain described here comes from a study of CD8+ T cells in alopecia areata. General observations from the study: Although TCR sharing was seen in mice, sharing across patients was less clear, possibly for HLA-related reasons. Sequencing of scalp tissue also captures the resident alphabeta T cells of normal skin. Across lesional scalp, and particularly alopecia totalis/universalis, clonality surpassed that of normal scalp.

CDR1 and CDR2 (germline): SGHTA, FQGNSA. V shed 5 bases and J shed 0 bases, with 12 bases lying between them. The CDR3 length is 15 residues. Concerning this clone: Its antigen is still unknown.

PBMCs provided sorted CD4+ and CD8+ T cells. Investigators isolated RNA and reverse transcribed it into cDNA to act as the sequencing template. Assay used: immunoSEQ multiplex PCR; TCRdb lists only in-frame clones, some missing. This table holds some 110,000 clones, less than 80% found once. What was sequenced was CD4+ T cells sorted from blood. V and J are TRBV7-2 and TRBJ2-3; D remains ambiguous. This clonotype was sampled from a human donor in good health. The CDR3 sequence is CASSLRQFSTDTQYF. The CDR3 region has the DNA TGTGCCAGCAGCCTTCGGCAGTTTAGCACAGATACGCAGTATTTT.